What follows are 3 T cell receptor beta chains derived from one specimen sequenced in a study of T cells in Graves' hyperthyroidism and ophthalmopathy. Amplified TCR beta CDR3 regions derived from RNA transcripts. Researchers ran a first-round RT-PCR on the TCR CDR3 using the HTBI primer set. TCRdb recomputed calls from the multiplex PCR reads with MiXCR, one row per CDR3 protein. The table shows roughly 280,000 distinct CDR3 sequences, with 20% to 25% occurring only once. The specimen sequenced was blood. The receptors were gathered from a man aged 25-45 years with Graves' ophthalmopathy.

This rearrangement joins TRBV5-1 to TRBJ1-1; 9 bases fit TRBD1. The V and J ends lost 4 bases and 0 bases, in that order; junction bases with no gene match: 4. The CDR3 has 15 residues. CDR1 and CDR2 (germline): SGHRS, YFSETQ. The CDR3 loop is CASSDGQGLNTEAFF. The CDR3 nucleotides read TGCGCCAGCAGCGACGGACAGGGGTTGAACACTGAAGCTTTCTTT. Looking up the rest from reference TRBV5-1 and TRBJ1-1 gives the full variable domain: KAGVTQTPRYLIKTRGQQVTLSCSPISGHRSVSWYQQTPGQGLQFLFEYFSETQRNKGNFPGRFSGRQFSNSRSEMNVSTLELGDSALYLCASSDGQGLNTEAFFGQGTRLTVV.

This clonotype appeared a few times. The gene calls are TRBV2 and TRBJ2-3; possibly TRBD1 for D (7 bases). CDR3 length: 15 residues. The V gene lost 6 bases and the J gene lost 5 bases, with 18 bases spanning the gap. CDR1 SNHLY and CDR2 FYNNEI come from the germline V gene. CDR3 in amino acids: CASRAGQSLGDTQYF. Here the CDR3 DNA reads TGTGCCAGCAGGGCGGGACAGTCCCTTGGAGATACGCAGTATTTT. Combining the CDR3 with reference TRBV2 and TRBJ2-3 gives the whole variable domain EPEVTQTPSHQVTQMGQEVILRCVPISNHLYFYWYRQILGQKVEFLVSFYNNEISEKSEIFDDQFSVERPDGSNFTLKIRSTKLEDSAMYFCASRAGQSLGDTQYFGPGTRLTVL.

In this sample, this clonotype turned up many times. The chain carries TRBV5-1 and TRBJ2-1; TRBD1 aligns across 7 bases. The CDR3 has 14 amino acids. Trimming at V came to 4 bases and at J to 4 bases, leaving 5 bases not matched to a gene. Germline values: CDR1 SGHRS, CDR2 YFSETQ. This chain's CDR3 is CASSITGAYNEQFF. CDR3 in DNA: TGCGCCAGCAGCATAACAGGGGCGTACAATGAGCAGTTCTTC.